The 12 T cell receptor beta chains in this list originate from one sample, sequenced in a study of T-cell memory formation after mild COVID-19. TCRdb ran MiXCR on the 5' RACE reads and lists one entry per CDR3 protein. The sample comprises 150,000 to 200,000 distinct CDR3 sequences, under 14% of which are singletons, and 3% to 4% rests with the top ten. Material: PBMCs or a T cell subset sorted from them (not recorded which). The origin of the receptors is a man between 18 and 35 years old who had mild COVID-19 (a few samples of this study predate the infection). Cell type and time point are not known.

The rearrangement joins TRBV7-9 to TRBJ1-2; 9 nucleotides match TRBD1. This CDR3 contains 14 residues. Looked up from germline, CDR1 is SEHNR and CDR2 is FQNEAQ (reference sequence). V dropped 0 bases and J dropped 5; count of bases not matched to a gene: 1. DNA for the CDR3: TGTGCCAGCAGCTTAGCCGGGACAGGGTATGGCTACACCTTC. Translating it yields CASSLAGTGYGYTF.

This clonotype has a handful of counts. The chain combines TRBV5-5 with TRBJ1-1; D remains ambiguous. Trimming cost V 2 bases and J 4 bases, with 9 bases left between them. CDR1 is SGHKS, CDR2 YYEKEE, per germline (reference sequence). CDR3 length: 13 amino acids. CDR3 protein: CASSLVGPTEAFF. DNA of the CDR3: TGTGCCAGCAGCTTAGTAGGGCCCACTGAAGCTTTCTTT.

This CDR3 reads CAWSLARDTQYF. Written as DNA, the CDR3 is TGTGCCTGGAGCCTAGCTCGAGATACGCAGTATTTT. The genes are TRBV30 and TRBJ2-3, with D tentatively TRBD2 (5 bases). The CDR3 sequence is 12 residues long. With 3 bases removed from V and 5 bases from J, the gap between germline ends came to 9 bases. Germline V lookup: CDR1 GTSNPN, CDR2 SVGIG (reference sequence). Based on the CDR3 plus reference TRBV30 and TRBJ2-3, the full variable domain is SQTIHQWPATLVQPVGSPLSLECTVEGTSNPNLYWYRQAAGRGLQLLFYSVGIGQISSEVPQNLSASRPQDRQFILSSKKLLLSDSGFYLCAWSLARDTQYFGPGTRLTVL.

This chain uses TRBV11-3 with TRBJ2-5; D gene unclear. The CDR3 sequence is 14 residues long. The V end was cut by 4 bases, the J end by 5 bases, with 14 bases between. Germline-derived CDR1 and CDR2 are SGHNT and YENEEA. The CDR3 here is CASSSAGVEETQYF. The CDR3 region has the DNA TGTGCCAGCAGCTCCGCAGGAGTCGAGGAGACCCAGTACTTC.

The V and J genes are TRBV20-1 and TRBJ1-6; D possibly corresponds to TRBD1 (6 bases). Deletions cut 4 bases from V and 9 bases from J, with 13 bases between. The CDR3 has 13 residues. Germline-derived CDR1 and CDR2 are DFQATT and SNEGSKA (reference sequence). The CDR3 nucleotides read TGCAGTGCTACAGGGGTATGGGGTTCACCCCTCCACTTT. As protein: CSATGVWGSPLHF.

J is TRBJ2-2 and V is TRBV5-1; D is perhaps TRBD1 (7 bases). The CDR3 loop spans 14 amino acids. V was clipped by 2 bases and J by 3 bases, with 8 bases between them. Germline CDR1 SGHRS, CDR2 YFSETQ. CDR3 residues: CASSFRGDTGELFF. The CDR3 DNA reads TGCGCCAGCAGCTTCAGGGGGGACACCGGGGAGCTGTTTTTT.

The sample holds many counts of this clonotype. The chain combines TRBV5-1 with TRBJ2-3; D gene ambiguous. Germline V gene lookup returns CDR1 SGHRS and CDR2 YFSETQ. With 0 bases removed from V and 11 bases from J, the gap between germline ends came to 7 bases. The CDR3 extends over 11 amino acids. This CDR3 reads CASSLESRQYF. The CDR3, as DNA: TGCGCCAGCAGCTTGGAATCGCGGCAGTATTTT.

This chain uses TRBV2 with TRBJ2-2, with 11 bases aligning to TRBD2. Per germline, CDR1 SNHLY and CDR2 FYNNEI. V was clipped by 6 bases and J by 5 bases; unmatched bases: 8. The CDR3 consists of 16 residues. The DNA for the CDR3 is TGTGCCAGCAGGAAATCTAGCGGGGGGCTAACCGGGGAGCTGTTTTTT. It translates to CASRKSSGGLTGELFF.

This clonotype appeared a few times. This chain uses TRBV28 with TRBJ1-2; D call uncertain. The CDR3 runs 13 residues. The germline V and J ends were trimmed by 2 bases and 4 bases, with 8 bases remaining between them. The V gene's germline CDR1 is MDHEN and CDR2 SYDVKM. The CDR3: CASSLPPPYGYTF. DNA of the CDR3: TGTGCCAGCAGTTTACCGCCCCCCTATGGCTACACCTTC.

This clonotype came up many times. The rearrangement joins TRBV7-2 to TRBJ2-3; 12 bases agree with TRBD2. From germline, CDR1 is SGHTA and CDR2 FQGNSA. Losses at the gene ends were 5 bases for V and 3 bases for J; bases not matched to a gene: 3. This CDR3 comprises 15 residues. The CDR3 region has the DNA TGTGCCAGCAGCCAGACTAGCGGGGGAACAGATACGCAGTATTTT. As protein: CASSQTSGGTDTQYF.

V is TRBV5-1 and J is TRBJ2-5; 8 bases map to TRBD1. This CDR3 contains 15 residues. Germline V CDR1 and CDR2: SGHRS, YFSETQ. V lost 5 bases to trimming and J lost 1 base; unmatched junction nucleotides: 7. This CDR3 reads CASRPGQGIQETQYF. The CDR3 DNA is TGCGCCAGCAGGCCCGGACAGGGAATCCAAGAGACCCAGTACTTC.

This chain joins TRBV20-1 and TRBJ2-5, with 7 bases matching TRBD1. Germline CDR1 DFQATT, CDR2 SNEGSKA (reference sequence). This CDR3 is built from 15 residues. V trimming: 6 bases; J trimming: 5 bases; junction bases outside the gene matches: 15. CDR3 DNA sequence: TGCAGTGCCCAAATTACCGGGACAGTGTCGGAGACCCAGTACTTC. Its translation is CSAQITGTVSETQYF.